Sequencing of this TCR beta chain was carried out in a study of blood T cell repertoires in COVID-19. The CDR3 length is 17 residues. Germline lookup yields CDR1 SGHRS and CDR2 YFSETQ. With 0 bases clipped from V and 5 bases from J, the junction kept 5 bases outside the gene matches. Clones were sequenced by immunoSEQ multiplex PCR, and TCRdb holds only the in-frame ones, with some missing. This table holds about 200,000 clones, 94% found once. The chain links TRBV5-1 to TRBJ2-3; TRBD2 matches 14 bases. The receptor was derived from a man aged 25 to 40 with COVID-19, enrolled during active disease. Sequencing used peripheral blood. Written as DNA, the CDR3 is TGCGCCAGCAGCTTGGGGACTAGCGGGGGGCTCGGAGATACGCAGTATTTT. This translates into CASSLGTSGGLGDTQYF.